These 2 T cell receptor beta chains were all obtained from the same sample, sequenced in a study of OX40 agonist ivuxolimab in advanced cancers. Here immunoSEQ multiplex PCR was the method, and the copy in TCRdb shows in-frame clones only, minus some. The sample yields 30,000 to 40,000 clones, about 82% seen once. Sequencing was performed on CD4+ or CD8+ T cells sorted from blood, taken in a trial of the OX40 agonist ivuxolimab. These receptors all stem from an adult with an advanced solid tumor such as melanoma, head and neck, liver or kidney cancer.

This clone was recorded only once. Given the absence of the conserved phenylalanine or tryptophan at the CDR3 end, a read error is likely. The chain links TRBV4-3 to TRBJ2-7; TRBD1 matches 7 bases. Per the germline V gene, CDR1 is LGHNA and CDR2 is YSLEER. CDR3 length: 15 residues. V trimming: 3 bases; J trimming: 3 bases; junction bases outside the gene matches: 8. The CDR3 DNA reads TGCGCCAGCAGCCAGAACCGGGACAGTGACTACGAGCAGTACCTC. Translated: CASSQNRDSDYEQYL.

V and J are TRBV9 and TRBJ2-7, with 9 bases fitting TRBD1. Losses at the gene ends were 0 bases for V and 2 bases for J; bases not matched to a gene: 3. The germline CDR1 and CDR2 sequences are SGDLS and YYNGEE. There are 15 residues in the CDR3. This CDR3 reads CASSVGTGDAYEQYF. The CDR3 DNA reads TGTGCCAGCAGCGTAGGGACAGGGGATGCCTACGAGCAGTACTTC.